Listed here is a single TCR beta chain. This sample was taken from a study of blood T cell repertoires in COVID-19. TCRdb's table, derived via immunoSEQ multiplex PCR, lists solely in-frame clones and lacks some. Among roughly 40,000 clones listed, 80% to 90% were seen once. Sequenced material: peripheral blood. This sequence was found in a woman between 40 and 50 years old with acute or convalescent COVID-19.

The CDR3 region is CASSPFTNGAYEQYF. The CDR3 DNA sequence: TGTGCCAGCTCACCATTTACAAACGGAGCCTACGAGCAGTACTTC. The V gene is TRBV18, the J gene TRBJ2-7; D is undetermined. This CDR3 has 15 residues. V gave up 2 bases and J gave up 2 bases, with 13 bases separating them. The germline V gene has CDR1 KGHSH and CDR2 LQKENI.